These 8 T cell receptor beta chains share one sample of origin, sequenced in a study of preoperative IRX-2 immunotherapy in early breast cancer. Clones were read by immunoSEQ multiplex PCR, and TCRdb kept only the in-frame ones, dropping some. The sample lists 95,000 to 100,000 clones, approximately 90% seen once, with approximately 2% in the top ten. Treatment meaning: preoperative locoregional IRX-2 cytokine immunotherapy. Sequencing was performed on tumor tissue, taken after IRX-2 immunotherapy. Receptors originate from a human donor with breast cancer.

The chain combines TRBV6-8 with TRBJ1-5, with no clear D. Looked up from germline, CDR1 is MNHGY and CDR2 is SAAAGT. The V and J ends lost 2 bases and 2 bases respectively, with 4 bases between them. This CDR3 has 13 amino acids. The CDR3 nucleotides are TGTGCCAGCAGTTACGGGGGCAATCAGCCCCAGCATTTT. Translation gives CASSYGGNQPQHF.

The V gene is TRBV18, the J gene TRBJ1-1; D gene uncertain. The CDR3 runs to 16 residues. V lost 3 bases and J lost 1, with 15 bases in between. Germline V gives CDR1 KGHSH, CDR2 LQKENI. The CDR3 sequence is CASSPNMASANTEAFF. For the CDR3, the DNA is TGTGCCAGCTCACCTAATATGGCCTCGGCGAACACTGAAGCTTTCTTT.

This chain links TRBV7-1 with TRBJ1-6; TRBD1 aligns across 7 bases. Being an ORF, TRBV7-1 has a function that is uncertain. With V trimmed by 6 bases and J by 0 bases, 8 bases remained unmatched. The CDR3 length is 17 residues. CDR3 loop: CASSLDRASSYNSPLHF. CDR3 nucleotides: TGTGCCAGCAGTTTAGACAGGGCTAGCTCCTATAATTCACCCCTCCACTTT.

CDR3 nucleotide sequence: TGTGCCAGCTCACTTAGACTATCCATAACAGATACGCAGTATTTT. This codes for CASSLRLSITDTQYF. The gene calls are TRBV18 and TRBJ2-3; tentative D call: TRBD2 (5 bases). Germline CDR1 and CDR2: KGHSH and LQKENI. The CDR3 length is 15 residues. V gave up 4 bases and J gave up 3 bases, with 14 bases separating them. Looking up the rest from reference TRBV18 and TRBJ2-3 gives the full variable domain: NAGVMQNPRHLVRRRGQEARLRCSPMKGHSHVYWYRQLPEEGLKFMVYLQKENIIDESGMPKERFSAEFPKEGPSILRIQQVVRGDSAAYFCASSLRLSITDTQYFGPGTRLTVL.

The gene calls are TRBV6-9 and TRBJ1-1; D uncertain. Germline assignment: CDR1 MNHGY and CDR2 SVAAGI. This CDR3 is built from 12 residues. With 7 bases removed from V and 1 base from J, the gap between germline ends came to 7 bases. CDR3 region: CASKTPNTEAFF. The CDR3 DNA sequence: TGTGCCAGCAAAACCCCGAACACTGAAGCTTTCTTT.

V usage is TRBV10-2 and J usage is TRBJ2-1, with 10 bases that match TRBD2. The CDR3 consists of 15 residues. Unmatched junction bases numbered 6, after V lost 2 bases and J lost 8 bases. CDR1 and CDR2 (germline): WSHSY, SAAADI. CDR3: CASSESGRASDEQFF. DNA for the CDR3: TGCGCCAGCAGTGAGAGCGGGAGGGCCTCGGATGAGCAGTTCTTC.

The rearrangement uses TRBV6-8 and TRBJ1-5; the D is unclear. V shed 2 bases and J shed 3 bases, with 8 bases lying between them. The CDR3 has 14 amino acids. Germline CDR1 MNHGY, CDR2 SAAAGT. Here the CDR3 reads CASSYAGFNQPQHF. DNA of the CDR3: TGTGCCAGCAGTTACGCAGGCTTCAATCAGCCCCAGCATTTT.

The V and J genes are TRBV19 and TRBJ1-4; D is unresolved. Germline loops: CDR1 LNHDA, CDR2 SQIVND (reference sequence). This CDR3 has 16 residues. V dropped 7 bases and J dropped 0 bases, with 15 bases sitting between them. CDR3 sequence (DNA): TGTGCCAGTACGGGTCAAGGGCTCTCAACTAATGAAAAACTGTTTTTT. Translated: CASTGQGLSTNEKLFF.